This is a list of T cell receptor beta chains from one sample in a study of T cell responses to AZD1222 COVID-19 vaccine. The table came from immunoSEQ multiplex PCR; TCRdb's copy has only in-frame clones and leaves some out. The data contain about 15,000 clones, around 90% of them seen just once; the ten biggest clones take up over 2.5%. The sequences come from peripheral blood, collected 28 days after the second AZD1222 dose. The receptors originated from an adult who received the AZD1222 COVID-19 vaccine. Each CDR3 is given with its conserved first and last residue. The order of the fields is V gene, D gene, J gene, clone size, CDR3 DNA, CDR3 protein. D genes are given only for firm matches. Rows give clone size only sometimes, using once, few, many, or a class for an expanded clone.

v_gene: TRBV9; d_gene: TRBD1; j_gene: TRBJ1-6; abundance: .; CDR3nt: TGTGCCAGCAGCGGGAGAGGACAGGGGGCTAAAAATTCACCCCTCCACTTT; CDR3aa: CASSGRGQGAKNSPLHF
v_gene: TRBV7-2; d_gene: TRBD1; j_gene: TRBJ2-1; abundance: .; CDR3nt: TGTGCCAGCAGCTTATGGACAGGGTCTCAGTTCTTC; CDR3aa: CASSLWTGSQFF
v_gene: TRBV5-1; d_gene: .; j_gene: TRBJ2-3; abundance: .; CDR3nt: TGCGCCACCTCCCCGGGGTTTAGCACAGATACGCAGTATTTT; CDR3aa: CATSPGFSTDTQYF
v_gene: TRBV28; d_gene: .; j_gene: TRBJ1-1; abundance: once; CDR3nt: TGTGCCAGCAGCCCTCCCCTGAACACTGAAGCTTTCTTT; CDR3aa: CASSPPLNTEAFF
v_gene: TRBV3-1/TRBV3-2; d_gene: .; j_gene: TRBJ1-1; abundance: .; CDR3nt: TGTGCCAGCAGCGCCGACCGGGACGGAACGACTTCTGAAGCTTTCTTT; CDR3aa: CASSADRDGTTSEAFF
v_gene: TRBV28; d_gene: TRBD2; j_gene: TRBJ2-2; abundance: .; CDR3nt: TGTGCCAGCAGCCCGGGGGGAACGAACACCGGGGAGCTGTTTTTT; CDR3aa: CASSPGGTNTGELFF
v_gene: TRBV7-9; d_gene: TRBD1; j_gene: TRBJ1-3; abundance: once; CDR3nt: TGTGCCAGCAGACGAGACAGGGGTGGAAACACCATATATTTT; CDR3aa: CASRRDRGGNTIYF
v_gene: TRBV21-1; d_gene: .; j_gene: TRBJ2-1; abundance: .; CDR3nt: TGTGCCAGCAGCAAAGAAAAGCGGAGGCCCTTCAATGAGCAGTTCTTC; CDR3aa: CASSKEKRRPFNEQFF
v_gene: TRBV9; d_gene: .; j_gene: TRBJ1-3; abundance: .; CDR3nt: TGTGCCAGCAGCGGCTCGGACAGATTCGGAAACACCATATATTTT; CDR3aa: CASSGSDRFGNTIYF
v_gene: TRBV18; d_gene: TRBD2; j_gene: TRBJ2-2; abundance: .; CDR3nt: TGTGCCAGCTCACCACAATTGAGGACTAGCGGGAGTAGCGCCGGGGAGCTGTTTTTT; CDR3aa: CASSPQLRTSGSSAGELFF
v_gene: TRBV7-2; d_gene: TRBD1; j_gene: TRBJ2-7; abundance: .; CDR3nt: TGTGCCAGCAGCGGGACAGGCCGGAGCTCCTACGAGCAGTACTTC; CDR3aa: CASSGTGRSSYEQYF
v_gene: TRBV9; d_gene: .; j_gene: TRBJ1-3; abundance: .; CDR3nt: TGTGCCAGCAGCGTAACGGGGGGGACAACTGGAAACACCATATATTTT; CDR3aa: CASSVTGGTTGNTIYF
v_gene: TRBV15; d_gene: TRBD2; j_gene: TRBJ2-7; abundance: .; CDR3nt: TGTGCCACCAGCAGAGCCCCTAGCGGGATCGACGAGCAGTACTTC; CDR3aa: CATSRAPSGIDEQYF
v_gene: TRBV7-6; d_gene: .; j_gene: TRBJ1-1; abundance: .; CDR3nt: TGTGCCAGCAGTCAACCCCAGGGCGGAAACACTGAAGCTTTCTTT; CDR3aa: CASSQPQGGNTEAFF
v_gene: TRBV5-1; d_gene: .; j_gene: TRBJ1-2; abundance: .; CDR3nt: TGCGCCAGCAGCTTGACCGCCTTCTATGGCTACACCTTC; CDR3aa: CASSLTAFYGYTF
v_gene: TRBV15; d_gene: .; j_gene: TRBJ1-2; abundance: .; CDR3nt: TGTGCCACCAGCGGGGAGACAGGTCCCTATGGCTACACCTTC; CDR3aa: CATSGETGPYGYTF
v_gene: TRBV5-4; d_gene: .; j_gene: TRBJ1-2; abundance: .; CDR3nt: TGTGCCAGCAGCACACAGTCTAACTATGGCTACACCTTC; CDR3aa: CASSTQSNYGYTF